The clone carrying this TCR beta chain was observed at least ten times. The sample belongs to a study of T-cell reconstitution after alpha-beta-depleted transplantation in children. This CDR3 has 12 amino acids. V shed 0 bases and J shed 5 bases, with 3 bases lying between them. Germline V lookup: CDR1 SGDLS, CDR2 YYNGEE. Researchers prepared the TCRbeta library using unique molecular identifiers, the study reports. TCRdb re-analysed the PCR reads in MiXCR, keeping a single row per CDR3 protein. The sample shows around 240,000 distinct CDR3 sequences, 9.7% of them seen only once. Sequenced material: PBMCs from the stem cell graft donor, taken from the stem cell graft. The receptor's source is a human donor who donated a stem cell graft to a child with SCID. The rearrangement links TRBV9 to TRBJ2-1, with unresolved D. The CDR3 region is CASSVGDNEQFF. The CDR3 bases are TGTGCCAGCAGCGTAGGAGACAATGAGCAGTTCTTC.